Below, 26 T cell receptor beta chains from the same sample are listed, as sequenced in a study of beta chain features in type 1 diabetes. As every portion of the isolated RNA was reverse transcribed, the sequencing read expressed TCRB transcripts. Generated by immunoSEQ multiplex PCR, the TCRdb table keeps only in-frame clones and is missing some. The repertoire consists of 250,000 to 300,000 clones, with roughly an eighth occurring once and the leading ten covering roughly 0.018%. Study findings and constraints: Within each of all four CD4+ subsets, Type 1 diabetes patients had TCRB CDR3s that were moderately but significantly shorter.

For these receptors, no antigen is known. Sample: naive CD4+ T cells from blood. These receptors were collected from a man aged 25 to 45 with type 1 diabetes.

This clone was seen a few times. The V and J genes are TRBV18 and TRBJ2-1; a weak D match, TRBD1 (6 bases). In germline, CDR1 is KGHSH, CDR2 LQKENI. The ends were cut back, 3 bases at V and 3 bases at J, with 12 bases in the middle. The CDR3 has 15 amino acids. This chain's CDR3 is CASSPGQTNYNEQFF. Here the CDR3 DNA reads TGTGCCAGCTCACCCGGACAGACTAACTACAATGAGCAGTTCTTC.

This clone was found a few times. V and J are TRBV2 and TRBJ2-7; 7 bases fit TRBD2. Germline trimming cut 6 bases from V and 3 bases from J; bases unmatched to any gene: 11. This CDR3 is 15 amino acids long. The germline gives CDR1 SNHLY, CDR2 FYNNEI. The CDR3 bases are TGTGCCAGCAGCCAGGGAGAGGCTAGCGGCTACGAGCAGTACTTC. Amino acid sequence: CASSQGEASGYEQYF.

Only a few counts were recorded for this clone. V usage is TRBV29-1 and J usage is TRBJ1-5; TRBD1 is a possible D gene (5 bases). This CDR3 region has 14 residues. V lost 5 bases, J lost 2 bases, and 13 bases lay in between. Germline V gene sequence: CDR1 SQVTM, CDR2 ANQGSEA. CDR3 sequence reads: CSVRSGLGNQPQHF. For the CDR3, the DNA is TGCAGCGTTAGGTCAGGGTTAGGCAATCAGCCCCAGCATTTT.

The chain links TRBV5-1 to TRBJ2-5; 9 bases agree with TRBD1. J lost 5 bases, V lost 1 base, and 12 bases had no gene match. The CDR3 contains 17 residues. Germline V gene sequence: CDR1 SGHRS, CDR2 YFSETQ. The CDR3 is CASSLRLAGTGTETQYF. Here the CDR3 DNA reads TGCGCCAGCAGCTTGAGACTAGCCGGGACAGGGACCGAGACCCAGTACTTC.

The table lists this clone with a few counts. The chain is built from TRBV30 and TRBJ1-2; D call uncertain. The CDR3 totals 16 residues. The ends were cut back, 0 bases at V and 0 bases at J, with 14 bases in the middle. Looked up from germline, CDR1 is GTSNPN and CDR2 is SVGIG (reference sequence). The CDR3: CAWSVTPGMANYGYTF. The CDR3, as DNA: TGTGCCTGGAGTGTAACCCCAGGAATGGCTAACTATGGCTACACCTTC.

The CDR3 nucleotides read TGTGCCAGCAAGAGAGGGGGCGATGAGCAGTTCTTC. Its translation: CASKRGGDEQFF. The chain couples TRBV28 to TRBJ2-1; 7 bases are shared with TRBD1. V gave up 7 bases and J gave up 8 bases; unmatched junction bases: 5. The CDR3 consists of 12 residues. Per germline, CDR1 MDHEN and CDR2 SYDVKM. Filled out from reference TRBV28 and TRBJ2-1, the complete variable domain reads DVKVTQSSRYLVKRTGEKVFLECVQDMDHENMFWYRQDPGLGLRLIYFSYDVKMKEKGDIPEGYSVSREKKERFSLILESASTNQTSMYLCASKRGGDEQFFGPGTRLTVL.

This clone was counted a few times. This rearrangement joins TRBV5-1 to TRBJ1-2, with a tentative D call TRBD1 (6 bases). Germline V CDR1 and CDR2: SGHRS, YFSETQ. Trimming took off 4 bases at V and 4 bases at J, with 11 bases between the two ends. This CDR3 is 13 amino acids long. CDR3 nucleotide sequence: TGCGCCAGCAGCGCGGACAGAAGCTATGGCTACACCTTC. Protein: CASSADRSYGYTF.

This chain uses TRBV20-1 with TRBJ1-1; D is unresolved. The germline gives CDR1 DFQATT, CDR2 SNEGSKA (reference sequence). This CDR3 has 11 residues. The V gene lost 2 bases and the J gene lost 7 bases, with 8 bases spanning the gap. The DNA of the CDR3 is TGCAGTGCTAGATCAACGGTTGAAGCTTTCTTT. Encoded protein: CSARSTVEAFF.

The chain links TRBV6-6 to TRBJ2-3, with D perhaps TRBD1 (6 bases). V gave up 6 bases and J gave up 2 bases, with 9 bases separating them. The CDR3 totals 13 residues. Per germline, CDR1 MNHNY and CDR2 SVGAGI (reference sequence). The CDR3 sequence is CASRQGFTDTQYF. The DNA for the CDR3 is TGTGCCAGCAGACAGGGATTCACAGATACGCAGTATTTT.

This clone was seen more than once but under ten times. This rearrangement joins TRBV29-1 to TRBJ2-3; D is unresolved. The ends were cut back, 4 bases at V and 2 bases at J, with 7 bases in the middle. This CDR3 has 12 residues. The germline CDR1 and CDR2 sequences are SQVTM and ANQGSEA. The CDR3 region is CSVGALTDTQYF. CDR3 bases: TGCAGCGTTGGGGCACTCACAGATACGCAGTATTTT.

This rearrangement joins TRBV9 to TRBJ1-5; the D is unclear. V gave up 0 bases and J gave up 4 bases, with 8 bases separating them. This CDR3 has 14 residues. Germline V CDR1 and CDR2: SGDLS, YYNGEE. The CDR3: CASSVGGFNQPQHF. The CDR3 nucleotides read TGTGCCAGCAGCGTAGGAGGATTTAATCAGCCCCAGCATTTT.

CDR3 in amino acids: CASRSDRGVSGYTF. CDR3 DNA sequence: TGTGCCAGCAGATCGGACAGGGGTGTGAGTGGCTACACCTTC. The chain carries TRBV5-8 and TRBJ1-2, with 9 bases identical to TRBD1. V trimming: 5 bases; J trimming: 7 bases; junction bases outside the gene matches: 9. Germline V lookup: CDR1 SGHTS, CDR2 YDEGEE. The CDR3 is made up of 14 amino acids. The entire variable domain, with the rest obtained from reference TRBV5-8 and TRBJ1-2, is as follows: EAGVTQSPTHLIKTRGQQATLRCSPISGHTSVYWYQQALGLGLQFLLWYDEGEERNRGNFPPRFSGRQFPNYSSELNVNALELEDSALYLCASRSDRGVSGYTFGSGTRLTVV.

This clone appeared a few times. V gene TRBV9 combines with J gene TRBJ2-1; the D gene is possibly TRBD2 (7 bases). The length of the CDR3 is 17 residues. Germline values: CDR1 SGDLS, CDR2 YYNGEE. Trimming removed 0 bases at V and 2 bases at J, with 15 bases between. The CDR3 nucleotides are TGTGCCAGCAGCGTAGGGGGGGGGCGGGCCGCCTACAATGAGCAGTTCTTC. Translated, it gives CASSVGGGRAAYNEQFF. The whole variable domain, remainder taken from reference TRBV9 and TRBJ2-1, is DSGVTQTPKHLITATGQRVTLRCSPRSGDLSVYWYQQSLDQGLQFLIQYYNGEERAKGNILERFSAQQFPDLHSELNLSSLELGDSALYFCASSVGGGRAAYNEQFFGPGTRLTVL.

DNA for the CDR3: TGTGCCAGCAGCCGTTCTGCGGACACTGAAGCTTTCTTT. Protein sequence: CASSRSADTEAFF. The genes are TRBV7-9 and TRBJ1-1; D gene ambiguous. This CDR3 spans 13 amino acids. Trimming took off 5 bases at V and 3 bases at J, with 10 bases between the two ends. Germline V gene lookup returns CDR1 SEHNR and CDR2 FQNEAQ (reference sequence).

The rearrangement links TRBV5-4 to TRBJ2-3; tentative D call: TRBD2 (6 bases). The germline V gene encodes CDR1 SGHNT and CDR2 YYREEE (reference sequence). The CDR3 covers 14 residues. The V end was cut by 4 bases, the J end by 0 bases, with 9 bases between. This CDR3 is CASSLAPSTDTQYF. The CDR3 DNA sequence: TGTGCCAGCAGCCTAGCGCCCAGCACAGATACGCAGTATTTT.

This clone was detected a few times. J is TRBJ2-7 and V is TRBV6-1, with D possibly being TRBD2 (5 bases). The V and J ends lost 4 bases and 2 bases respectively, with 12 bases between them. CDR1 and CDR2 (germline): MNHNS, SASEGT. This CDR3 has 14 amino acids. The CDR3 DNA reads TGTGCCAGCAGTGCATCCGGGAAACCCTACGAGCAGTACTTC. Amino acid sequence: CASSASGKPYEQYF.

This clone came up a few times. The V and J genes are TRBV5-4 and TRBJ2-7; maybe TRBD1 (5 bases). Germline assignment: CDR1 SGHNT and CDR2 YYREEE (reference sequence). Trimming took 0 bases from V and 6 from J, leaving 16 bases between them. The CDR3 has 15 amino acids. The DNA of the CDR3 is TGTGCCAGCAGCTTGGCCGGCAGGGTAAGAGGCGAGCAGTACTTC. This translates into CASSLAGRVRGEQYF.

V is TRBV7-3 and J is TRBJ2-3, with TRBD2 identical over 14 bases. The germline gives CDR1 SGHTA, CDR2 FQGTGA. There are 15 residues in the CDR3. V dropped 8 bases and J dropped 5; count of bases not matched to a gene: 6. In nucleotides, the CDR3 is TGTGCCAGCTCGGGACTAGCGGGAGTGGGAGATACGCAGTATTTT. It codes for CASSGLAGVGDTQYF.

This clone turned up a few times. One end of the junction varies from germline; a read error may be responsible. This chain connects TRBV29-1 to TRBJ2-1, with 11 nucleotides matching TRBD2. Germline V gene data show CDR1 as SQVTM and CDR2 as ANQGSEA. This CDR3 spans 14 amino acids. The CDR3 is CRVAGLAAFNEQFF. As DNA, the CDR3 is TGCAGGGTTGCGGGACTAGCGGCCTTTAATGAGCAGTTCTTC.

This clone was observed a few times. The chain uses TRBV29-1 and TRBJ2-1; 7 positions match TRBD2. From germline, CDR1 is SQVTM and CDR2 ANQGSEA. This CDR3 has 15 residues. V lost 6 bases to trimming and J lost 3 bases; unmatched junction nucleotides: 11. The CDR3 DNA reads TGCAGCGTGGTCCATGTGGCGGGAGTCTACAATGAGCAGTTCTTC. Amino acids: CSVVHVAGVYNEQFF.

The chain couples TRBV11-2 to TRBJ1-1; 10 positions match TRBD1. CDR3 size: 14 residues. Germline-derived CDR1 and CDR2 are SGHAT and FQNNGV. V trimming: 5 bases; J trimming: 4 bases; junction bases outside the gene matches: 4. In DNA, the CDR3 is TGTGCCAGCAGCGACCGGGACAGGGGCACTGAAGCTTTCTTT. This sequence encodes CASSDRDRGTEAFF. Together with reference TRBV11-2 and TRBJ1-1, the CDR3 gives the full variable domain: EAGVAQSPRYKIIEKRQSVAFWCNPISGHATLYWYQQILGQGPKLLIQFQNNGVVDDSQLPKDRFSAERLKGVDSTLKIQPAKLEDSAVYLCASSDRDRGTEAFFGQGTRLTVV.

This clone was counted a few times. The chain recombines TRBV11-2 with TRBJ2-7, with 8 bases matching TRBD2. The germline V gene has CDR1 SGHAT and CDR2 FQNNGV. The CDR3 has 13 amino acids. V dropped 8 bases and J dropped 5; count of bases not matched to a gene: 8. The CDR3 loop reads CASLLAGSDEQYF. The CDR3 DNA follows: TGTGCCAGCCTCTTAGCGGGAAGTGACGAGCAGTACTTC. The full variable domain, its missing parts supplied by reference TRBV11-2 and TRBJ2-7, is EAGVAQSPRYKIIEKRQSVAFWCNPISGHATLYWYQQILGQGPKLLIQFQNNGVVDDSQLPKDRFSAERLKGVDSTLKIQPAKLEDSAVYLCASLLAGSDEQYFGPGTRLTVT.

CDR3 bases: TGTGCCAGCAGTTCAGGGAATCGAGAAAAACTGTTTTTT. It codes for CASSSGNREKLFF. The rearrangement links TRBV28 to TRBJ1-4, with D possibly matching TRBD1 (5 bases). CDR3 size: 13 residues. V dropped 4 bases and J dropped 8 bases, with 11 bases sitting between them. The germline V gene encodes CDR1 MDHEN and CDR2 SYDVKM.

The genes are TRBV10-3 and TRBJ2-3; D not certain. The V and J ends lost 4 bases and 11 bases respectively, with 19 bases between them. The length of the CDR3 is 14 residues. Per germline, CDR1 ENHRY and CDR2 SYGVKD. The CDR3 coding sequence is TGTGCCATCAGTGGACGAAGCGATACTGACGGGCAGTATTTT. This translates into CAISGRSDTDGQYF.

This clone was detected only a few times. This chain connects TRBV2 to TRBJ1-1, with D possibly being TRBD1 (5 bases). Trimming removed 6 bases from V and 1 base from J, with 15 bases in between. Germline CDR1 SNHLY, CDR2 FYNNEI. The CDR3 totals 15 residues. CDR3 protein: CASSPLDNGNTEAFF. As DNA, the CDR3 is TGTGCCAGCAGCCCCCTGGACAACGGGAACACTGAAGCTTTCTTT.

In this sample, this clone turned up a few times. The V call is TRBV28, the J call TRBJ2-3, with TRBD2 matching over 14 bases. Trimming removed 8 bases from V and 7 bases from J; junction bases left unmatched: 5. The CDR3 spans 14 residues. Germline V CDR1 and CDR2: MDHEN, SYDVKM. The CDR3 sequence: CASGGTSGSYTQYF. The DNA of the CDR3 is TGTGCCAGCGGCGGGACTAGCGGGAGTTATACGCAGTATTTT.